This TCR beta chain came from a study of T cell responses to AZD1222 COVID-19 vaccine. Sequencing was performed with immunoSEQ multiplex PCR; in TCRdb, only in-frame clones are kept and a portion is missing. Of 150,000 to 200,000 clones listed, around 93% are singletons. This CDR3 comprises 15 residues. With 0 bases removed from V and 4 bases from J, the gap between germline ends came to 13 bases. Per the germline V gene, CDR1 is SGHRS and CDR2 is YFSETQ. The origin of this receptor is an adult in good health. The chain is built from TRBV5-1 and TRBJ1-2; D ambiguous. This sample comprised peripheral blood, obtained on day 0 of AZD1222 vaccination. The CDR3 DNA reads TGCGCCAGCAGCTTGGGTCAGGCGGCCGGCTATGGCTACACCTTC. Its protein is CASSLGQAAGYGYTF. Drawing the rest from reference TRBV5-1 and TRBJ1-2, the complete variable domain is KAGVTQTPRYLIKTRGQQVTLSCSPISGHRSVSWYQQTPGQGLQFLFEYFSETQRNKGNFPGRFSGRQFSNSRSEMNVSTLELGDSALYLCASSLGQAAGYGYTFGSGTRLTVV.